The clone carrying this TCR beta chain was counted only a few times. Its antigen remains unknown. The data stem from a study of blood T cells in healthy people across ages. Study-wide results and limits: Nothing was known about donor CMV status, and this possibly confounded expanded clonotype changes.

With V trimmed by 6 bases and J by 5 bases, 10 bases remained unmatched. Per germline, CDR1 SGHTA and CDR2 FQGTGA. The CDR3 runs 15 residues. Using a J-beta primer mix together with a sample-barcoded 5' primer, a second PCR was run for about 6 to 12 cycles. One entry per CDR3 protein results from TCRdb running MiXCR on the 5' RACE reads. The sample carries roughly 2 million distinct CDR3 sequences, roughly 52% recorded once. Sequencing input: blood. The chain joins TRBV7-3 to TRBJ2-5; 9 nucleotides line up with TRBD1. The source of this sequence is a woman aged 40 to 50 in good health. The CDR3 DNA reads TGTGCCAGCAGTTTACAGGGGGCTTATTGGGAGACCCAGTACTTC. It yields the protein CASSLQGAYWETQYF.